These T cell receptor beta chains were read from a single sample in a study of shared clonotypes between healthy human individuals. Produced via immunoSEQ multiplex PCR; TCRdb's table is partial and in-frame only. The data show nearly 600,000 clones, with over 95% seen just once and 0.1% to 0.11% held by the top ten. Specimen: naive CD8+ T cells sorted from blood. The receptors originated from a young woman in good health. CDR3s include the opening cysteine and the closing phenylalanine or tryptophan. Each record gives: D gene, V gene, J gene, CDR3 protein, CDR3 DNA. A D gene is named only where the DNA matches it firmly.

.	TRBV9	TRBJ2-5	CASSVSAAIPQETQYF	TGTGCCAGCAGCGTCTCAGCGGCAATCCCCCAAGAGACCCAGTACTTC
TRBD1	TRBV28	TRBJ1-5	CASRPQGPQPQHF	TGTGCCAGCAGACCACAGGGGCCCCAGCCCCAGCATTTT
.	TRBV5-6	TRBJ2-3	CASSLEQGPTDTQYF	TGTGCCAGCAGCTTGGAGCAGGGTCCCACAGATACGCAGTATTTT
.	TRBV20-1	TRBJ2-7	CSARGLEQYF	TGCAGTGCTAGAGGCCTCGAGCAGTACTTC
TRBD2	TRBV19	TRBJ2-5	CASSILAGVGETQYF	TGTGCCAGTAGTATTCTAGCGGGAGTAGGAGAGACCCAGTACTTC
TRBD2	TRBV19	TRBJ2-3	CASNGLAGGYTQYF	TGTGCCAGTAACGGACTAGCGGGGGGATATACGCAGTATTTT
.	TRBV7-9	TRBJ2-7	CASSLVTRSYEQYF	TGTGCCAGCAGCTTAGTGACCAGGTCCTACGAGCAGTACTTC
.	TRBV30	TRBJ1-1	CAWSRETEAFF	TGTGCCTGGAGCAGGGAGACTGAAGCTTTCTTT
TRBD1	TRBV9	TRBJ1-1	CASSVAWDREGEAFF	TGTGCCAGCAGCGTAGCTTGGGACAGGGAGGGTGAAGCTTTCTTT
.	TRBV6-1	TRBJ2-7	CASSDLGTFDEQYF	TGTGCCAGCAGTGATCTGGGGACTTTCGACGAGCAGTACTTC
.	TRBV2	TRBJ2-7	CASSDGAGNEQYF	TGTGCCAGCAGTGACGGGGCAGGGAACGAGCAGTACTTC
.	TRBV6-6	TRBJ2-2	CASSYSNTGELFF	TGTGCCAGCAGTTACTCTAACACCGGGGAGCTGTTTTTT